A single sample gave rise to the 13 T cell receptor beta chains below, sequenced in a study of shared clonotypes between healthy human individuals. CD45RO-negative, CCR7-selected cells formed the naive CD8 fraction, which excluded terminally differentiated effector memory CD45RA+ cells. The assay was immunoSEQ multiplex PCR, and TCRdb's table has in-frame clones only and misses some. This sample has roughly 550,000 clones, with around 95% found just once. The sample was naive CD8+ T cells sorted from blood. The receptors come from a woman in her 30s in good health.

This sequence joins TRBV5-1 and TRBJ2-7; 7 bases line up with TRBD2. The CDR3 runs to 17 residues. Germline-derived CDR1 and CDR2 are SGHRS and YFSETQ. The V and J ends lost 0 bases and 3 bases, in that order; junction bases with no gene match: 12. The CDR3 DNA reads TGCGCCAGCAGCTTGGGTGGGACTACCCAGTATCTCTACGAGCAGTACTTC. Its protein is CASSLGGTTQYLYEQYF.

About this clone itself: Other nucleotide sequences from this sample produce the same CDR3. V usage is TRBV5-1 and J usage is TRBJ1-1; tentatively, D is TRBD1 (6 bases). The CDR3 is made up of 13 amino acids. CDR1 and CDR2 (germline): SGHRS, YFSETQ. The V and J ends lost 1 base and 4 bases respectively, with 8 bases between them. Here the CDR3 DNA reads TGCGCCAGCAGCTTGAGCAGGGGCACTGAAGCTTTCTTT. Its protein product is CASSLSRGTEAFF.

This clone came up once. The genes are TRBV5-1 and TRBJ1-4, with D uncertain. V lost 2 bases and J lost 5, with 16 bases in between. This CDR3 region has 16 residues. The germline V gene has CDR1 SGHRS and CDR2 YFSETQ. The CDR3 spells CASSFAVHGPNEKLFF. Here the CDR3 DNA reads TGCGCCAGCAGCTTTGCCGTTCATGGCCCCAATGAAAAACTGTTTTTT.

This chain uses TRBV10-3 with TRBJ2-1; 7 bases map to TRBD1. CDR1 is ENHRY and CDR2 is SYGVKD in the germline V gene. The CDR3 covers 14 residues. V was pared by 6 bases and J by 4 bases, with 6 bases of the junction left unmatched. In nucleotides, the CDR3 is TGTGCCATCAGCGACACAGGGGCATACAATGAGCAGTTCTTC. This sequence encodes CAISDTGAYNEQFF.

The chain has TRBV30 and TRBJ1-1; TRBD1 is a possible D gene (5 bases). Germline values: CDR1 GTSNPN, CDR2 SVGIG (reference sequence). There are 13 residues in the CDR3. Trimming took 8 bases from V and 4 from J, leaving 17 bases between them. This CDR3 is CAGCRDFFTEAFF. CDR3 coding DNA: TGTGCCGGATGCAGGGATTTTTTCACTGAAGCTTTCTTT.

The gene calls are TRBV29-1 and TRBJ2-7, with 10 bases that match TRBD1. The V gene end was trimmed by 5 bases and the J gene end by 1 base; junction bases not matched to a gene: 2. Germline CDR1 SQVTM, CDR2 ANQGSEA. The CDR3 sequence is 13 residues long. This chain's CDR3 is CSVKDRGSYEQYF. The DNA for the CDR3 is TGCAGCGTTAAGGACAGGGGGTCCTACGAGCAGTACTTC.

The V and J genes are TRBV27 and TRBJ1-6, with 7 bases aligning to TRBD1. Germline V gene lookup returns CDR1 MNHEY and CDR2 SMNVEV (reference sequence). J was trimmed by 7 bases and V by 4 bases; bases with no gene match: 10. This CDR3 spans 16 amino acids. The CDR3 DNA is TGTGCCAGCAGTTCACTGGCAGGGGGGTACAATTCACCCCTCCACTTT. Its translation: CASSSLAGGYNSPLHF.

On this clone: Within the sample, other DNA sequences also encode this same CDR3. The chain is built from TRBV4-1 and TRBJ1-5; TRBD1 is a possible D gene (5 bases). Deletions cut 0 bases from V and 0 bases from J, with 6 bases between. Germline V CDR1 and CDR2: MGHRA, YSYEKL. CDR3 length: 15 residues. CDR3 nucleotide sequence: TGCGCCAGCAGCCAAGACACAGGTAGCAATCAGCCCCAGCATTTT. It translates to CASSQDTGSNQPQHF.

V is TRBV2 and J is TRBJ2-3; D could derive from TRBD1 or TRBD2 (5 bases each). The V gene's germline CDR1 is SNHLY and CDR2 FYNNEI. The germline V and J ends were trimmed by 8 bases and 2 bases, with 14 bases remaining between them. CDR3 length equals 14 residues. The CDR3 loop is CASLRDAYTDTQYF. The CDR3, as DNA: TGTGCCAGCCTCAGGGACGCTTACACAGATACGCAGTATTTT.

This clone was recorded only once. The V and J genes are TRBV13 and TRBJ2-7; 12 bases are shared with TRBD1. Trimming took 4 bases from V and 3 from J; bases not matched to a gene: 4. Germline CDR1 and CDR2: PRHDT and FYEKMQ (reference sequence). This CDR3 has 15 amino acids. The CDR3 is CASSSGTGGYYEQYF. The CDR3 region has the DNA TGTGCCAGCAGCTCGGGGACAGGGGGCTACTACGAGCAGTACTTC.

The J gene is TRBJ2-5, the V gene TRBV19; no firm D call. The J call could be wrong; TRBJ2-7 is a better fit for the DNA end. Germline CDR1 is LNHDA and CDR2 is SQIVND (reference sequence). The CDR3 totals 13 residues. As DNA, the CDR3 is TGTGCCAGTAGTGAGATGGCGCAGAACGAGCAGTACTTC. Its translation is CASSEMAQNEQYF.

This chain links TRBV28 with TRBJ1-2; no firm D call. CDR1 and CDR2 (germline): MDHEN, SYDVKM. CDR3 size: 13 residues. The germline V and J ends were trimmed by 6 bases and 7 bases, with 15 bases remaining between them. CDR3 in amino acids: CASRQTGNLGYTF. In DNA form, the CDR3 reads TGTGCCAGCAGGCAGACCGGGAACCTTGGCTACACCTTC.

The V call is TRBV6-5, the J call TRBJ2-7; 10 bases are a match to TRBD2. This CDR3 contains 16 residues. Germline-derived CDR1 and CDR2 are MNHEY and SVGAGI. V was pared by 0 bases and J by 7 bases, with 9 bases of the junction left unmatched. The CDR3 nucleotides read TGTGCCAGCAGTTACTCGGCTAGCGGGAGCTTCGAGGAGCAGTACTTC. It translates to CASSYSASGSFEEQYF.